These T cell receptor beta chains were read from a single sample in a study of TIL therapy for anti-PD-1-resistant metastatic lung cancer. Assay used: immunoSEQ multiplex PCR; TCRdb lists only in-frame clones, some missing. Of tens of thousands of clones listed, 69% were seen once; the top ten hold 5.5% to 8.5%. The input for sequencing was blood, taken at baseline. All receptors derive from a person between 25 and 79 years old with non-small cell lung cancer. Each CDR3 is given with its conserved first and last residue. A D gene is named only where the DNA matches it firmly.

V,D,J,CDR3
TRBV5-1,TRBD1,TRBJ1-1,CASSLETGIHGAFF
TRBV7-9,-,TRBJ2-3,CASSLHGNADTQYF
TRBV28,TRBD1,TRBJ1-3,CASSSRDRGRRNTSGNTIYF
TRBV2,-,TRBJ2-1,CARLRQIHSYNEQFF
TRBV6-1,TRBD1,TRBJ2-4,CASQAGAGGNIQYF
TRBV10-1,TRBD1,TRBJ1-2,CASSIGQDYGYTF
TRBV5-5,-,TRBJ1-6,CASSLAPGSSYNSPLHF
TRBV19,-,TRBJ1-4,CASSMGQGTNEKLFF
TRBV9,TRBD1,TRBJ1-3,CASSVEGGHSVFGNTIYF
TRBV14,-,TRBJ2-2,CASSQGRYTGELFF
TRBV7-9,TRBD1,TRBJ1-3,CASSQGQRGNTIYF
TRBV5-6,-,TRBJ1-2,CASSEFMLGNYGYTF
TRBV5-1,TRBD1,TRBJ1-1,CASMTGASTEAFF
TRBV28,TRBD1,TRBJ1-5,CASSLTGQGNQPQHF
TRBV6-5,TRBD2,TRBJ2-7,CASSSPSGSSSYEQYF
TRBV7-8,-,TRBJ2-7,CASSYTRGYEQYF
TRBV5-1,TRBD1,TRBJ2-3,CASSSFGQGGADTQYF
TRBV14,TRBD1,TRBJ1-2,CASSYGQGAINGYTF
TRBV5-8,TRBD1,TRBJ1-5,CASRTGGYSNQPQHF
TRBV28,-,TRBJ1-2,CAIQEGGDYGYTF
TRBV5-6,-,TRBJ1-2,CASFPGGGKYGYTF
TRBV5-1,TRBD2,TRBJ2-1,CASSTRSGRANEQFF
TRBV2,TRBD2,TRBJ2-3,CASSDPSGASTDTQYF
TRBV19,-,TRBJ2-5,CASSRMGAEETQYF
TRBV6-1,-,TRBJ2-1,CASSEQGASNEQFF
TRBV10-3,-,TRBJ2-1,CAISEEGGPAWQFF
TRBV7-8,TRBD1,TRBJ2-5,CASSFGQGKETQYF
TRBV15,-,TRBJ1-3,CATSREVAVSGNTIYF
TRBV6-6,TRBD1,TRBJ1-5,CASSYDRDNQPQHF
TRBV19,TRBD1,TRBJ2-7,CASSTTGTGAEQYF
TRBV7-3,-,TRBJ2-1,CASSLEGGIPYNEQFF
TRBV6-5,-,TRBJ2-7,CASSYSLDRSTYEQYF
TRBV28,-,TRBJ1-5,CATQRTVNQPQHF
TRBV13,TRBD2,TRBJ2-1,CASSYPGLAREQFF
TRBV12-5,TRBD1,TRBJ2-3,CASGRGGTGATDTQYF
TRBV5-5,-,TRBJ2-2,CASSFRYGGTNTGELFF
TRBV9,-,TRBJ2-2,CASSARGNTGELFF
TRBV9,-,TRBJ1-4,CARVGSTNEKLFF
TRBV6-5,-,TRBJ2-2,CASSYGANTGELFF
TRBV4-2,TRBD2,TRBJ2-5,CASSLAGEGQETQYF
TRBV5-5,TRBD1,TRBJ2-7,CASSLQGAYEQYF
TRBV19,-,TRBJ1-3,CASSITATRGAGGNTIYF
TRBV5-6,TRBD2,TRBJ2-3,CASSLTSGTDTQYF
TRBV18,TRBD1,TRBJ2-2,CASSRRDSGSGAGELFF
TRBV6-5,TRBD1,TRBJ1-1,CASSYGVQGARTEAFF
TRBV18,-,TRBJ2-1,CASSPPGSEQFF
TRBV29-1,-,TRBJ2-1,CSGVSSYNEQFF